This T cell receptor (beta chain) was identified in a study of T cell changes during pregnancy in multiple sclerosis (dated by TCRdb to between 2018 and 2021). Background on the whole study: The study examined how the T cell repertoire changed over the course of pregnancy in women with multiple sclerosis.

From V the trimming removes 6 bases and from J it removes 0 bases, while the gene matches leave 4 bases of the junction unaccounted for. According to the germline V gene, CDR1 reads SGHTA and CDR2 reads FQGNSA. Including cysteine and phenylalanine, the CDR3 has 14 amino acids. Only the CDR3 DNA is retained, 42 bases long and in frame from the first base. Turning to this clone: Its antigen is not yet known. No quality values exist for individual bases; no much larger clone is one base distant.

The receptor library was made with the immunoSEQ multiplex PCR assay. Held by TCRdb, this immuneACCESS table contains in-frame sequences only and omits some clones. Under half of the omission traces to an unresolved V gene where checked; the cause of the rest is unknown. In this sample the table shows fewer than 60,000 clones, 91% of which occur a single time. The leading ten clones occupy roughly 1.2% of the sample. The source is a female donor in good health, enrolled as a control in a pregnancy study. The receptor chain draws on TRBV7-2 and TRBJ1-1, with TRBD1 matching 7 junction bases. The sample was peripheral blood, taken after pregnancy. The CDR3 is CASRAGTVNTEAFF. Here is the DNA: TGTGCCAGCAGGGCCGGGACAGTGAACACTGAAGCTTTCTTT.